This is a list of T cell receptor beta chains from one sample in a study of T cell responses to AZD1222 COVID-19 vaccine. Libraries were prepared by immunoSEQ multiplex PCR; TCRdb keeps only in-frame clonotypes and omits some of them. The data contain approximately 100,000 clones, around 85% of them singletons. Source: peripheral blood, taken 28 days after the second AZD1222 dose. Receptor source: an adult who received the AZD1222 COVID-19 vaccine. Both conserved end residues are part of each CDR3. The order of the fields is clone size, J gene, V gene, D gene, CDR3 length, CDR3 protein, CDR3 DNA. D genes are given only for firm matches. Rows give clone size only sometimes, using once, few, many, or a class for an expanded clone.

NA | TRBJ2-7 | TRBV10-1 | NA | 13 | CASSERDQSEQYF | TGCGCCAGCAGTGAGAGGGATCAGTCCGAGCAGTACTTC
NA | TRBJ2-1 | TRBV7-9 | NA | 12 | CASSSPRDEQFF | TGTGCCAGCAGCTCCCCCCGGGATGAGCAGTTCTTC
NA | TRBJ2-7 | TRBV4-3 | NA | 13 | CASSPLHPYEQYF | TGCGCCAGCAGCCCCCTGCATCCCTACGAGCAGTACTTC
NA | TRBJ2-7 | TRBV7-2 | NA | 12 | CASSLPPYEQYF | TGTGCCAGCAGCTTACCGCCCTACGAGCAGTACTTC
NA | TRBJ2-3 | TRBV4-1 | TRBD2 | 17 | CASSHDGLAGMTDTQYF | TGCGCCAGCAGCCATGACGGACTAGCGGGGATGACAGATACGCAGTATTTT
NA | TRBJ1-5 | TRBV7-3 | NA | 15 | CASSLSPRGNQPQHF | TGTGCCAGCAGCTTATCACCGCGGGGGAATCAGCCCCAGCATTTT
NA | TRBJ1-3 | TRBV2 | NA | 13 | CASRAGIGNTIYF | TGTGCCAGCAGAGCAGGGATTGGAAACACCATATATTTT
NA | TRBJ1-4 | TRBV19 | TRBD1 | 16 | CASSRDRTGGNGKLFF | TGTGCCAGTAGCCGAGATCGGACAGGGGGAAATGGAAAACTGTTTTTT
NA | TRBJ1-2 | TRBV3-1/TRBV3-2 | NA | 15 | CASSQDRSRNYGYTF | TGTGCCAGCAGCCAAGATAGGTCCAGGAACTATGGCTACACCTTC
NA | TRBJ1-2 | TRBV6-6 | NA | 16 | CASSYLSLPEDYGYTF | TGTGCCAGCAGTTACTTATCTCTTCCGGAAGACTATGGCTACACCTTC
NA | TRBJ1-5 | TRBV3-1/TRBV3-2 | NA | 15 | CASSPSWAGDQPQHF | TGTGCCAGCAGCCCTAGTTGGGCGGGGGACCAGCCCCAGCATTTT
NA | TRBJ2-7 | TRBV2 | NA | 13 | CASSIDSAYEQYF | TGTGCCAGCAGTATTGACAGCGCCTACGAGCAGTACTTC
NA | TRBJ1-6 | TRBV19 | NA | 14 | CASALRAPNSPLHF | TGTGCCAGTGCACTCCGGGCCCCAAATTCACCCCTCCACTTT
NA | TRBJ2-4 | TRBV6-5 | TRBD1 | 14 | CASSAGRGLVIQYF | TGTGCCAGCAGCGCGGGCAGGGGGCTGGTCATTCAGTACTTC
NA | TRBJ2-5 | TRBV30 | TRBD1 | 13 | CAWGGQGGETQYF | TGTGCCTGGGGCGGACAGGGAGGAGAGACCCAGTACTTC
NA | TRBJ1-4 | TRBV5-1 | TRBD1 | 16 | CASSLAGQGTNEKLFF | TGCGCCAGCAGCTTGGCCGGACAGGGAACTAATGAAAAACTGTTTTTT
NA | TRBJ2-1 | TRBV27 | TRBD1 | 15 | CASSPDRGSYNEQFF | TGTGCCAGCAGCCCGGACAGGGGAAGCTACAATGAGCAGTTCTTC
NA | TRBJ2-2 | TRBV9 | TRBD1 | 15 | CASSVLTGGTGELFF | TGTGCCAGCAGCGTACTGACAGGGGGCACCGGGGAGCTGTTTTTT
NA | TRBJ2-7 | TRBV6-5 | TRBD1 | 16 | CASSYSPVGQVVGQYF | TGTGCCAGCAGTTACTCCCCCGTTGGACAGGTGGTAGGGCAGTACTTC
NA | TRBJ2-2 | TRBV2 | NA | 16 | CASSEEHLLNTGELFF | TGTGCCAGCAGTGAGGAACACCTCCTCAACACCGGGGAGCTGTTTTTT
NA | TRBJ1-5 | TRBV19 | NA | 13 | CASSQGRDQPQHF | TGTGCCAGTAGTCAGGGTCGTGATCAGCCCCAGCATTTT
NA | TRBJ1-5 | TRBV19 | NA | 16 | CASSIINRGSNQPQHF | TGTGCCAGTAGTATAATTAATCGCGGTAGCAATCAGCCCCAGCATTTT
NA | TRBJ2-2 | TRBV7-2 | NA | 15 | CASSPQGGNTGELFF | TGTGCCAGCAGCCCCCAGGGGGGAAACACCGGGGAGCTGTTTTTT
once | TRBJ1-1 | TRBV18 | NA | 17 | CASSPRDTLALNTEAFF | TGTGCCAGCTCACCACGAGATACTCTGGCTCTGAACACTGAAGCTTTCTTT
NA | TRBJ2-1 | TRBV30 | NA | 17 | CAWSVYGSKVRYNEQFF | TGTGCCTGGAGTGTATACGGGAGCAAGGTGCGGTACAATGAGCAGTTCTTC
NA | TRBJ2-3 | TRBV27 | TRBD1 | 17 | CASTPAPGTGYADTQYF | TGTGCCAGCACTCCCGCCCCTGGGACAGGGTATGCAGATACGCAGTATTTT
few | TRBJ1-5 | TRBV4-1 | NA | 14 | CASSQEEGLQPQHF | TGCGCCAGCAGCCAAGAAGAGGGTTTACAGCCCCAGCATTTT
NA | TRBJ1-5 | TRBV19 | NA | 13 | CASGTGAGQPQHF | TGTGCCAGTGGGACGGGGGCAGGGCAGCCCCAGCATTTT
NA | TRBJ2-7 | TRBV6-1 | NA | 16 | CASSENSGRGIYEQYF | TGTGCCAGCAGTGAAAACTCCGGGAGAGGGATCTACGAGCAGTACTTC
NA | TRBJ2-2 | TRBV5-8 | TRBD2 | 16 | CASSGGLAGLTGELFF | TGTGCCAGCAGCGGAGGACTAGCGGGATTGACCGGGGAGCTGTTTTTT
NA | TRBJ1-5 | TRBV27 | NA | 14 | CASSLYGGREPQHF | TGTGCCAGCAGTTTATACGGGGGAAGGGAGCCCCAGCATTTT
NA | TRBJ2-1 | TRBV9 | NA | 14 | CASSTPGPYNEQFF | TGTGCCAGCAGCACCCCAGGGCCCTACAATGAGCAGTTCTTC
NA | TRBJ2-5 | TRBV6-5 | NA | 14 | CASSYLGRQETQYF | TGTGCCAGCAGTTACCTCGGCAGACAAGAGACCCAGTACTTC
once | TRBJ1-2 | TRBV14 | NA | 13 | CASSQGRAYGYTF | TGTGCCAGCAGCCAAGGGAGGGCCTATGGCTACACCTTC
NA | TRBJ1-1 | TRBV27 | TRBD1 | 15 | CASSPRQGGSTEAFF | TGTGCCAGCAGTCCCCGACAGGGCGGCTCCACTGAAGCTTTCTTT
NA | TRBJ1-2 | TRBV6-1 | NA | 14 | CASSETRTAYGYTF | TGTGCCAGCAGTGAAACTCGGACGGCCTATGGCTACACCTTC
NA | TRBJ1-5 | TRBV28 | NA | 14 | CASSYPGGNQPQHF | TGTGCCAGCAGCTACCCCGGGGGCAATCAGCCCCAGCATTTT